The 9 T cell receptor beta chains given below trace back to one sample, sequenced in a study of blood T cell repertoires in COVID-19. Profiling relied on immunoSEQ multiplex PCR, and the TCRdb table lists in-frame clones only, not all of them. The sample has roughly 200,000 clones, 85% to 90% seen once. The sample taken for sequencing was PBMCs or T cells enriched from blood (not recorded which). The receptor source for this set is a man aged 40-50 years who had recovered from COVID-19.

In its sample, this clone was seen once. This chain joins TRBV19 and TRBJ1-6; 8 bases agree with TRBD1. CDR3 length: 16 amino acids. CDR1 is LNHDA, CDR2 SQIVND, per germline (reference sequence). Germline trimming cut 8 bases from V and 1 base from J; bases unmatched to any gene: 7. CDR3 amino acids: CASHDRGHSYNSPLHF. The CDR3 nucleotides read TGTGCCAGTCACGACAGGGGCCATTCCTATAATTCACCCCTCCACTTT.

This chain's CDR3 is CASSVAGSGANVLTF. CDR3 sequence (DNA): TGTGCCAGCAGCGTAGCGGGGTCTGGGGCCAACGTCCTGACTTTC. The rearrangement uses TRBV9 and TRBJ2-6, with D tentatively TRBD2 (5 bases). The CDR3 consists of 15 residues. CDR1 SGDLS and CDR2 YYNGEE come from the germline V gene. V gave up 0 bases and J gave up 1 base, with 5 bases separating them.

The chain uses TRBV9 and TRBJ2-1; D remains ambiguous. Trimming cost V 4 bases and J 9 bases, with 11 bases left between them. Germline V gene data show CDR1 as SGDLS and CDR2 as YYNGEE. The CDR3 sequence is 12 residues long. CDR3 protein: CASSPSMSEQFF. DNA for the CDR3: TGTGCCAGCAGCCCCAGTATGTCTGAGCAGTTCTTC.

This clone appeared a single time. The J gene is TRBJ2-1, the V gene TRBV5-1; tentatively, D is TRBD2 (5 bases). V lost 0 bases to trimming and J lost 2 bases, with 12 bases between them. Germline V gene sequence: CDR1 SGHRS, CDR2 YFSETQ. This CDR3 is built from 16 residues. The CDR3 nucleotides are TGCGCCAGCAGCTTGGGTTCCAGCGGACCCTACAATGAGCAGTTCTTC. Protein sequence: CASSLGSSGPYNEQFF.

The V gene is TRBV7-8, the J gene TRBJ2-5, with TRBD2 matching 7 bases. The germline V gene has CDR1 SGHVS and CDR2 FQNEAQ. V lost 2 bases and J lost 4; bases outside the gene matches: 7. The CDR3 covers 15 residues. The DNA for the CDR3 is TGTGCCAGCAGCTTATGGACTAGGATTTCAGAGACCCAGTACTTC. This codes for CASSLWTRISETQYF.

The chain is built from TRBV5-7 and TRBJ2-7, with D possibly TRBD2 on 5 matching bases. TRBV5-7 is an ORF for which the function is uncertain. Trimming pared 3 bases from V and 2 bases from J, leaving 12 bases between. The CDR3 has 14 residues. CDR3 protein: CASSCKGSPYEQYF. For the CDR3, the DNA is TGTGCCAGCAGCTGTAAAGGGAGCCCCTACGAGCAGTACTTC.

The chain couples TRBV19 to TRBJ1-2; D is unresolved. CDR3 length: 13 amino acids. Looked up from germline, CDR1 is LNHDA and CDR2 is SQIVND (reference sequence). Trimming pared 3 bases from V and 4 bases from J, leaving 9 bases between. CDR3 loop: CASSIGEPYGYTF. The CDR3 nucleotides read TGTGCCAGTAGTATCGGGGAACCCTATGGCTACACCTTC.

This CDR3 reads CASSSGQGQGYTF. CDR3 coding DNA: TGCGCCAGCAGCTCGGGACAGGGACAAGGCTACACCTTC. V gene TRBV5-1 combines with J gene TRBJ1-2, with 9 bases aligning to TRBD1. The CDR3 has 13 residues. Germline CDR1 and CDR2: SGHRS and YFSETQ. V was clipped by 3 bases and J by 8 bases; unmatched bases: 5.

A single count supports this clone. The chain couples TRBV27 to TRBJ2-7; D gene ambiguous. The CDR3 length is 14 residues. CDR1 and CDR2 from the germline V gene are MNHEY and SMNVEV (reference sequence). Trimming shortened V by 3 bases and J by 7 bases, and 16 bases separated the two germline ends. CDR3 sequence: CASSLLGRYQEQYF. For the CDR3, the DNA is TGTGCCAGCAGTTTGTTGGGCCGCTATCAGGAGCAGTACTTC.